This entry features one TCR beta chain sequence. A few counts support this clonotype. Its antigen is not yet known. Possible read error: a much larger clone is one base away. The germline V gene yields MNHNS for CDR1 and SASEGT for CDR2. The cysteine opens and the phenylalanine closes a CDR3 of 14 amino acids. The entry retains the CDR3 DNA only, 42 bases that are in frame from base 1. Stable hyperthyroidism was defined as no progression to ophthalmopathy within 18 months of follow-up. Hyperthyroidism patients were newly diagnosed, with disease duration under 2 months, and aged 18 to 65 years. Patients with other autoimmune diseases, uncontrolled infections, pregnancy or lactation were excluded from the study. Diagnosis was based on clinical symptoms, serum thyroxine, TRAb, thyroid ultrasound and orbital computed tomography. PBMCs were isolated from more than 9 ml of fresh peripheral blood by Ficoll-Paque density gradient centrifugation. Trizol reagent was used to extract the total RNA, and its quality was then checked on an Agilent 2100 Bioanalyzer.

This record belongs to a study of Graves' ophthalmopathy and Graves' hyperthyroidism (dated by TCRdb to 2017 to 2018). The study in broad terms: Peripheral blood samples were taken at the time of initial diagnosis, before any treatment was given. To explore V-J signatures that distinguish ophthalmopathy from hyperthyroidism, a discovery set of roughly 98 patients was enrolled, made up of 43 with ophthalmopathy and 57 with stable hyperthyroidism. T-cell repertoires of thyroid tissue and blood were compared in about 6 hyperthyroidism patients. TCR beta repertoire signatures were used to distinguish Graves' ophthalmopathy from Graves' hyperthyroidism and to predict progression to ophthalmopathy. For independent validation, a separate cohort was made up of some 18 hyperthyroidism patients plus 17 patients who later progressed from hyperthyroidism to ophthalmopathy. Following sample collection, hyperthyroidism patients were given methimazole at a starting dose of 30 mg daily, and ophthalmopathy patients were given high-dose intravenous methylprednisolone. In total, under 150 blood samples were TCR-sequenced: 40 to 45 ophthalmopathy, under 80 hyperthyroidism and about 17 hyperthyroidism-to-ophthalmopathy patients.

Findings and caveats that apply to the study as a whole: In validation, the model predicted ophthalmopathy progression with 70.59% sensitivity and approximately 72% specificity; roughly eleven predicted patients were CT-confirmed with GO in a median of around 6 months. Sample size was not statistically predetermined, and group allocation was not concealed from the investigators. In cross-validation, the 13-signature model distinguished ophthalmopathy from stable hyperthyroidism with around 90% sensitivity and roughly 81% specificity, while in the test set the corresponding values were 80% and 75%. Most expanded thyroid clonotypes with frequency above 0.001 were also detected in blood, suggesting blood repertoires may reflect the thyroid immune response.

For repertoire sequencing, the TCR beta CDR3 regions were amplified from RNA transcripts. The first round was an RT-PCR using HTBI primers with the Qiagen OneStep RT-PCR kit, and this first round was followed by a second-round multiplex PCR, then size selection and purification. Libraries were sequenced on an Illumina HiSeq2000 using paired-end 100 bp reads. The source study handled its data this way. SOAPnuke was used to process the reads, throwing out any read that had adapters, had uncalled bases, had a mean Phred below 15, or lacked an exact constant-primer or identifier match. High-quality paired reads were merged with COPE v1.2.5. Each unique nucleotide sequence was treated as a clonotype, and MiTCR v1.1 was used to align the clonotypes to the IMGT TRB V, D and J references. Only V-J combinations with frequency above 0.0001 were analysed, covering around 99% of repertoires. For each V-J combination, a TCR clonal expansion and chaos score was defined as the ratio of F50 clonal expansion to chaos observed in the TCRdist matrix. Welch's t-statistics and random forest were used to narrow the features down to 13 V-J combinations, which were then fed into a naive Bayes classifier. Thyroid-blood repertoire similarity was quantified with the Morisita-Horn index. Using fastp trimming at Q25 and MiXCR clonotype assembly, TCRdb reanalyzed the public sequencing data and kept in-frame beta chains. Rows with one shared CDR3 protein collapse into an entry with the most common genes and DNA. TCRdb assigned the V and J calls; the authors' analysis was not used. This sample comprises a few hundred thousand distinct CDR3 sequences, approximately 18% of them detected only once. The ten largest clones take up 2% to 3% of the sample.

The V gene is TRBV6-1 and the J gene is TRBJ2-2; a tentative D match to TRBD2 spans 5 bases. The sequence came from an adult woman with stable Graves' hyperthyroidism. The sample taken for sequencing was peripheral blood. The sequence in DNA is TGTGCCATTTTGGTTCAACGGAGCACCGGGGAGCTGCTTTTT. It specifies CAILVQRSTGELLF.